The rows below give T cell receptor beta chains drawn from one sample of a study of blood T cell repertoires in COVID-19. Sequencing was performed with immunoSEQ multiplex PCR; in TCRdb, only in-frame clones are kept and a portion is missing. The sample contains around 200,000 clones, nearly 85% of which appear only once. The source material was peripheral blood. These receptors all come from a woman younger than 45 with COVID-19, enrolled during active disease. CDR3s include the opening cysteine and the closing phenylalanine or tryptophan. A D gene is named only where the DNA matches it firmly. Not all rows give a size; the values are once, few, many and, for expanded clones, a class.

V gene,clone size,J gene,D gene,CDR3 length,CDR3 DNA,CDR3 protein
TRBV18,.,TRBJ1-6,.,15,TGTGCCAGCTCACCAAGTCAGGTGTTGTCTTCACCCCTCCACTTT,CASSPSQVLSSPLHF
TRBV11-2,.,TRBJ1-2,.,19,TGTGCCAGCAGCTTAAAAGGGGCTAGGGACATTAATGTTCACTATGGCTACACCTTC,CASSLKGARDINVHYGYTF
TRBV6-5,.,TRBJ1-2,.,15,TGTGCCAGCAGCCCAGGACCGACTACTAACTATGGCTACACCTTC,CASSPGPTTNYGYTF
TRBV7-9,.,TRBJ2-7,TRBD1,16,TGTGCCAGCAGCTTAACGCCGGGACAGGTAACCTACGAGCAGTACTTC,CASSLTPGQVTYEQYF
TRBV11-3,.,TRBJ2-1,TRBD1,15,TGTGCCAGCAGCTCCGGACAGGGTATTGTCGATGAGCAGTTCTTC,CASSSGQGIVDEQFF
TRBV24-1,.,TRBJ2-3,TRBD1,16,TGTGCCACCAGTGATTTGCAGGGGACAGGGGCAGATACGCAGTATTTT,CATSDLQGTGADTQYF
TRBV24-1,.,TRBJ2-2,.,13,TGTGCCACCAGTTTGGAGGGTACCGGGGAGCTGTTTTTT,CATSLEGTGELFF
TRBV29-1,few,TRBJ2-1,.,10,TGCAGCGTTGATACAGATGAGCAGTTCTTC,CSVDTDEQFF
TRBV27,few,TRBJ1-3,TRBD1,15,TGTGCCAGCAGCCCCGGGGGGGCAGGGGGGAACACCATATATTTT,CASSPGGAGGNTIYF
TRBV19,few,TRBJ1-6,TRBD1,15,TGTGCCAGTAGTAACCGGGACAGGGTTAATTCACCCCTCCACTTT,CASSNRDRVNSPLHF
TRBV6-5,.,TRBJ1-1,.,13,TGTGCCAGCAGTTACCTTAGAGGCTCTGAAGCTTTCTTT,CASSYLRGSEAFF
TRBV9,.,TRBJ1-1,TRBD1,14,TGTGCCAGCGGGCCCCGGATGAGGGACAGTGAAGCTTTCTTT,CASGPRMRDSEAFF
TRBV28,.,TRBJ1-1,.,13,TGTGCCAGCAGGGACAGTTATAACACTGAAGCTTTCTTT,CASRDSYNTEAFF
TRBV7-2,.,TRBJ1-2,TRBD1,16,TGTGCCAGCAGCTTGGTTACAGGGGGTGATGTCGATGGCTACACCTTC,CASSLVTGGDVDGYTF
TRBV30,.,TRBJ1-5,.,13,TGTGCCTGGAGTGTGGGAGCGGCACAGCCCCAGCATTTT,CAWSVGAAQPQHF
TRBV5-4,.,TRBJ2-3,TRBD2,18,TGTGCCCGCAGCTTGGGGGGACTAGCGGGGGGCCGGACAGATACGCAGTATTTT,CARSLGGLAGGRTDTQYF
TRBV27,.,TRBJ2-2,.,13,TGTGCCAGCAGTTCTCTTTACACCGGGGAGCTGTTTTTT,CASSSLYTGELFF
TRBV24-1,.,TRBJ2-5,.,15,TGTGCCACCAGTGAAGGGGTGGGGCGCGAAGAGACCCAGTACTTC,CATSEGVGREETQYF
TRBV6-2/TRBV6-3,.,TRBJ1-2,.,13,TGTGCCAGCAGTTACGGAGGGAGCTATGGCTACACCTTC,CASSYGGSYGYTF
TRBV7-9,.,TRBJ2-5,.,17,TGTGCCAGCAGCCCCACCTCCGGACGGACTGGCCAAGAGACCCAGTACTTC,CASSPTSGRTGQETQYF
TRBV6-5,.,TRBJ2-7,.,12,TGTGCCAGCAGCAGCAGGGTACACGAGCAGTACTTC,CASSSRVHEQYF
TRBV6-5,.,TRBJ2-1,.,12,TGTGCCAGCACCCCAGGAAACAATGAGCAGTTCTTC,CASTPGNNEQFF
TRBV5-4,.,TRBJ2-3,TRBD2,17,TGTGCCAGCAGCTTTGATCCGGGACTAGGGGCACCAGATACGCAGTATTTT,CASSFDPGLGAPDTQYF
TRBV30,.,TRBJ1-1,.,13,TGTGCCTGGAGTGTAGCAGGGAACACTGAAGCTTTCTTT,CAWSVAGNTEAFF
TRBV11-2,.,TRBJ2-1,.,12,TGTGCCAGCAGCCGGGACAGCGGGGAGCAGTTCTTC,CASSRDSGEQFF
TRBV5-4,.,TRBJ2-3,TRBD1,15,TGTGCCAGCAGTAACGGACAGGGTCGAACAGATACGCAGTATTTT,CASSNGQGRTDTQYF
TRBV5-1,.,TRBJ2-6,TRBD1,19,TGCGCCAGCAGCCCGATTGGGACAGGGGGCGGCTCTGGGGCCAACGTCCTGACTTTC,CASSPIGTGGGSGANVLTF
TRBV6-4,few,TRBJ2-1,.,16,TGTGCCAGCAGTGACTCGGTGGGCGCCTCCTACAATGAGCAGTTCTTC,CASSDSVGASYNEQFF
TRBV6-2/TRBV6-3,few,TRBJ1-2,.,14,TGTGCCAGCACCCCCTGGGGGGGGACCTATGGCTACACCTTC,CASTPWGGTYGYTF
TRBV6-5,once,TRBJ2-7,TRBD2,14,TGTGCCAGCAGTTACCTGGGGGGGGGTAACGAGCAGTACTTC,CASSYLGGGNEQYF
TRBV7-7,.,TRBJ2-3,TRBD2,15,TGTGCCAGCAGCCTGGGACTAGCGGGAATCGATACGCAGTATTTT,CASSLGLAGIDTQYF
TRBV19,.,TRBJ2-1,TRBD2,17,TGTGCCAGTAGTAGGGGTTTGCGGGAGGGCATCTACAATGAGCAGTTCTTC,CASSRGLREGIYNEQFF
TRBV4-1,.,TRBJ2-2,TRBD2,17,TGCGCCAGCAGCCGACCACTAGCGGGGGTGGTCACCGGGGAGCTGTTTTTT,CASSRPLAGVVTGELFF
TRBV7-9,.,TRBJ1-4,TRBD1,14,TGTGCCAGCAGCTTAGGGACAGGAAATGAAAAACTGTTTTTT,CASSLGTGNEKLFF
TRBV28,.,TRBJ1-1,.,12,TGTGCCAGCAGTACCGACAGTCCCAGAGCTTTCTTT,CASSTDSPRAFF
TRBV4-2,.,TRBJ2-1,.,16,TGTGCCAGCAGCCAAGACCAGCCGGGTTCCTACAATGAGCAGTTCTTC,CASSQDQPGSYNEQFF
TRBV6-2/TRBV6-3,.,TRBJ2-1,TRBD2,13,TGTGCCAGCAGTTTCGGGACTAGCGGAGGGGTGTTCTTC,CASSFGTSGGVFF
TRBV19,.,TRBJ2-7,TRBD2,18,TGTGCCAGTAGAAACACCGGGACTAGCGGGAGGTCTTCCTACGAGCAGTACTTC,CASRNTGTSGRSSYEQYF
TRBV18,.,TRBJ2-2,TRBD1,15,TGTGCCAGCTCCCCCGACAGGGCCGACACCGGGGAGCTGTTTTTT,CASSPDRADTGELFF
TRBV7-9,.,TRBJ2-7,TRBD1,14,TGTGCCAGCAGCTTACAGGGGGCGCCTTACGAGCAGTACTTC,CASSLQGAPYEQYF
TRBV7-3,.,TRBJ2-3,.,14,TGTGCCAGCAGCATAGGGACTTTCACAGATACGCAGTATTTT,CASSIGTFTDTQYF
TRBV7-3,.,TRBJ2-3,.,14,TGTGCCAGCAGCCAACAGGTGGGGCCAGATACGCAGTATTTT,CASSQQVGPDTQYF
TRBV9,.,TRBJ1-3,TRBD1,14,TGTGCCAGCAGCCTAACAGGGGGCGGAAACACCATATATTTT,CASSLTGGGNTIYF
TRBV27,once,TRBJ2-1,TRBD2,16,TGTGCCAGCAGTTACAGACTAGCGGGAGGCTACAATGAGCAGTTCTTC,CASSYRLAGGYNEQFF
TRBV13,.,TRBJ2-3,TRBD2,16,TGTGCCAGCAGCTCTAGGCTAGCGGGTTTCACAGATACGCAGTATTTT,CASSSRLAGFTDTQYF
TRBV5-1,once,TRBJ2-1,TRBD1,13,TGCGCCAGCAGCTTGGTCGAGGGACAGGAGCAGTTCTTC,CASSLVEGQEQFF
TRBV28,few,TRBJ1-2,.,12,TGTGCCAGCACCGCAGGCTCCTATGGCTACACCTTC,CASTAGSYGYTF
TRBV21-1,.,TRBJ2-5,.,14,TGTGCCAGCAGCTCCGCTAGCGGGAAAGAGACCCAGTACTTC,CASSSASGKETQYF
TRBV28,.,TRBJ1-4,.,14,TGTGCCAGCAGCCCGGTCGCAACTAATGAAAAACTGTTTTTT,CASSPVATNEKLFF
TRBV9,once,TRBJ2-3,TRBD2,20,TGTGCCAGCAGCGTAGCGGAGCGGGAGGGCGCTTTCGAAGACACAGATACGCAGTATTTT,CASSVAEREGAFEDTDTQYF
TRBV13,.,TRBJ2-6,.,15,TGTGCCAGCAGCTTAGCGGGCTCTGGGGCCAACGTCCTGACTTTC,CASSLAGSGANVLTF
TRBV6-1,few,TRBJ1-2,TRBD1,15,TGTGCCAGCAGTGAAAAGGGGGCTAAGGTCTATGGCTACACCTTC,CASSEKGAKVYGYTF
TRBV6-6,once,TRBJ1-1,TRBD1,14,TGTGCCAGCAGTTACGAGACAGGGCTCACTGAAGCTTTCTTT,CASSYETGLTEAFF
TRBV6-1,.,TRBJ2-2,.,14,TGTGCCAGCAGTGACAGGGGAAGGACCGGGGAGCTGTTTTTT,CASSDRGRTGELFF
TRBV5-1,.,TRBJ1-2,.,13,TGCGCCAGCAGCTTGGAGGCAGGGGTAGGCTACACCTTC,CASSLEAGVGYTF
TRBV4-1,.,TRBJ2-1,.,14,TGCGCCAGCAGCCAAGATGGCTTCTACAATGAGCAGTTCTTC,CASSQDGFYNEQFF
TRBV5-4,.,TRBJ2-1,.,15,TGTGCCAGCAGCTTGCGAGCGGGCTTAACCCATGAGCAGTTCTTC,CASSLRAGLTHEQFF
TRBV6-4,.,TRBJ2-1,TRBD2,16,TGTGCCAGCAGTGACTCTACTAGCGGGTCCTACAATGAGCAGTTCTTC,CASSDSTSGSYNEQFF